These 2 T cell receptor beta chains originate from one sample sequenced in a study of a mutant IDH1 vaccine in newly diagnosed glioma. Their specific antigens are unknown. TCRdb keeps only in-frame clones here, not all; method: immunoSEQ multiplex PCR. The sample shows around 52,000 clones, less than 80% of them seen only once. The sample's time point: week 35, safety follow-up. It was 300 ug of mutant IDH1 20-mer peptide that made up each vaccine dose, given with topical imiquimod. Sample: PBMCs, taken from a glioma patient whose treatment included an IDH1 peptide vaccine. All receptors derive from a man aged 35-49 years with glioma.

The chain is built from TRBV7-6 and TRBJ2-7; tentative D call: TRBD2 (6 bases). The CDR3 totals 16 residues. V was cut by 1 base and J by 0 bases, with 13 bases left in between. Germline CDR1 is SGHVS and CDR2 is FNYEAQ. The CDR3 region is CASSLDGSGPSYEQYF. The CDR3 region has the DNA TGTGCCAGCAGCTTAGACGGGAGCGGCCCCTCCTACGAGCAGTACTTC.

The chain uses TRBV7-9 and TRBJ2-1; the D gene is possibly TRBD2 (6 bases). CDR1 is SEHNR, CDR2 FQNEAQ, per germline (reference sequence). Trimming removed 3 bases at V and 4 bases at J, with 7 bases between. The CDR3 is 13 amino acids. The CDR3 DNA reads as TGTGCCAGCAGCTTGACTAGTTACAATGAGCAGTTCTTC. Encoded protein: CASSLTSYNEQFF.